The rows below give T cell receptor beta chains drawn from one sample of a study of control samples from healthy donors and cancer patients. Sequenced by immunoSEQ multiplex PCR; TCRdb stores in-frame clones only, minus some. The data hold about 94,000 clones, with 90% observed a single time. Sequenced: blood. These receptors all come from a woman aged 18-29 years in good health. Each CDR3 is given with its conserved first and last residue. A D gene is named only where the DNA matches it firmly.

v_gene	d_gene	CDR3aa
TRBV11-2	-	CASSLEGGQYSYEQYF
TRBV28	-	CASSQWTRISYNEQFF
TRBV29-1	-	CSVDVGYVLETQYF
TRBV19	-	CASSIGAADEQFF
TRBV29-1	TRBD1	CSVEGGTGAGTYEQYF
TRBV20-1	-	CSALVGAEQYF
TRBV4-2	TRBD2	CASSPSLAGGDRVTQYF
TRBV3-1/TRBV3-2	-	CASSAGTTYGYTF
TRBV4-1	TRBD1	CASRDRGGYGYTF
TRBV18	TRBD1	CASSYGQEGYTF
TRBV5-6	-	CASSLGGLRYTEAFF
TRBV9	TRBD1	CASSGGQGAPYNEQFF
TRBV4-2	-	CASSQDSVPGNYGYTF
TRBV7-3	-	CASSSTVGESNTQYF
TRBV6-5	-	CASRFGSDGYGYTF
TRBV11-2	-	CASSLSGVNNEQFF
TRBV27	TRBD1	CASSLRQGYGYTF
TRBV7-3	-	CASTQPGETEAFF
TRBV18	-	CASSPLVGREVPTEAFF
TRBV5-4	TRBD1	CASALLDRDRSYEQYF
TRBV5-1	-	CASSLGTDGYTF
TRBV7-9	-	CASSSTLTHTDTQYF
TRBV3-1/TRBV3-2	-	CASSQLRGSTIYF
TRBV10-1	-	CASSESRVTALSYEQYF
TRBV9	-	CASSVVGGPTLNEQFF
TRBV18	-	CASSPGVSNQPQHF
TRBV2	-	CASSEVPQGAGNIQYF
TRBV29-1	-	CSVGSGDKARGYTF
TRBV3-1/TRBV3-2	-	CASNHDSGAEAFF
TRBV18	-	CASSPSSGTDPRYWEAFF
TRBV9	-	CASSASVNYGYTF
TRBV5-5	TRBD1	CASSSDRGLYGYTF
TRBV27	-	CASSFGTSYEQYF
TRBV6-9	-	CASNQGDEQYF
TRBV7-8	-	CASSQTYRVESYEQYF
TRBV24-1	-	CATSAGGAGDQPQHF
TRBV10-2	TRBD1	CASKGFQGQANYEQYF
TRBV29-1	-	CSVERDTMNTEAFF
TRBV9	-	CASSVVEVRGDSPLHF
TRBV3-1/TRBV3-2	TRBD1	CASSPWTGNTGELFF
TRBV2	TRBD1	CASSGQGYEQYF
TRBV9	-	CASSAPGARYGYTF
TRBV28	-	CASIGGVTQPQHF
TRBV10-2	-	CAGRVNNYGYTF
TRBV18	-	CASSPQGSNQPQHF
TRBV4-1	-	CASSRLDMGLAGHEQYF
TRBV10-2	-	CASSGLIESSGNTIYF
TRBV7-2	TRBD1	CASSYRTGETEAFF
TRBV7-3	TRBD1	CASSPQGQITDTQYF
TRBV6-2/TRBV6-3	-	CASSTEPYQPQHF
TRBV5-1	TRBD1	CASTPSPGQGHEQYF
TRBV19	-	CASSSAGVTEAFF
TRBV7-9	-	CASSTPGILSGYTF
TRBV6-5	-	CASAKTGSYTF
TRBV9	-	CASSVAVHHNYGYTF
TRBV5-4	-	CASSLSAGGLYNEQFF
TRBV5-1	-	CASSPGRNQPQHF
TRBV19	-	CASSPLPGRPSGANVLTF
TRBV5-1	TRBD1	CASSHGTGETEAFF
TRBV27	TRBD1	CASSDRVEGYTF